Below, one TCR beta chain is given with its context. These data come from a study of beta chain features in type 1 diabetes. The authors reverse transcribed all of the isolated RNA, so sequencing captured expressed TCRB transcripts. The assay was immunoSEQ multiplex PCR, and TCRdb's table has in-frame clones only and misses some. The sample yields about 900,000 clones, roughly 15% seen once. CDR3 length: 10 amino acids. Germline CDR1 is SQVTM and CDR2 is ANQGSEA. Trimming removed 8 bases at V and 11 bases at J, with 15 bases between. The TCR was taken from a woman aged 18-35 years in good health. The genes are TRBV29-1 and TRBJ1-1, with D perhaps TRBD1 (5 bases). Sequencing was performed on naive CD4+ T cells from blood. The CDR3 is CSPEDMLAFF. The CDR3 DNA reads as TGCAGCCCGGAGGACATGTTGGCTTTCTTT.